This entry is about one TCR beta chain. This entry is derived from a study of blood T cell repertoires in COVID-19. Per the germline V gene, CDR1 is MNHEY and CDR2 is SMNVEV (reference sequence). The CDR3 runs 15 residues. V was clipped by 5 bases and J by 7 bases; unmatched bases: 12. Using immunoSEQ multiplex PCR, the repertoire was profiled, and TCRdb retains in-frame clones only, with some absent. The table records about 230,000 clones, 85% to 90% of them present only once. The J gene is TRBJ1-1, the V gene TRBV27; 8 positions match TRBD1. The origin of this receptor is a man in his fifties with COVID-19, enrolled during active disease. The sequenced sample was peripheral blood. CDR3 nucleotide sequence: TGTGCCAGCAGTCCATGGCAGGGGGCTGAAAGTGAAGCTTTCTTT. Translated, it gives CASSPWQGAESEAFF.